This T cell receptor beta chain was observed in a study of cytomegalovirus exposure and HLA in healthy donors. Study-level information: Early released data had around 79 million unique TCRs, all coming from HLA-typed donors. Whole-study results and caveats: Among donors in an Asian-associated ancestry cluster, a later analysis reportedly found fewer N-insertions than the roughly 670-donor mean. Cytomegalovirus-associated status was assigned to some 180 TCR beta chains.

Germline V CDR1 and CDR2: SGHRS, YFSETQ. The CDR3 loop spans 13 amino acids. Trimming at V came to 4 bases and at J to 8 bases, leaving 6 bases not matched to a gene. PCR amplification relied on 60 Vbeta primers (plus 13 Jbeta primers). Sequencing was performed with immunoSEQ multiplex PCR; in TCRdb, only in-frame clones are kept and a portion is missing. The top ten clones hold approximately 2% of a sample with about 140,000 clones, over 55% of them seen once. The sample holds a few counts of this clone. As yet, its antigen is unknown. This receptor was taken from a man between 35 and 55 years old in good health and CMV-seronegative. This chain joins TRBV5-1 and TRBJ1-1; TRBD1 aligns across 9 bases. The sample was PBMCs. The CDR3 coding sequence is TGCGCCAGCAGCCCCGGGACAGGGCTAGAAGCTTTCTTT. It is translated as CASSPGTGLEAFF.